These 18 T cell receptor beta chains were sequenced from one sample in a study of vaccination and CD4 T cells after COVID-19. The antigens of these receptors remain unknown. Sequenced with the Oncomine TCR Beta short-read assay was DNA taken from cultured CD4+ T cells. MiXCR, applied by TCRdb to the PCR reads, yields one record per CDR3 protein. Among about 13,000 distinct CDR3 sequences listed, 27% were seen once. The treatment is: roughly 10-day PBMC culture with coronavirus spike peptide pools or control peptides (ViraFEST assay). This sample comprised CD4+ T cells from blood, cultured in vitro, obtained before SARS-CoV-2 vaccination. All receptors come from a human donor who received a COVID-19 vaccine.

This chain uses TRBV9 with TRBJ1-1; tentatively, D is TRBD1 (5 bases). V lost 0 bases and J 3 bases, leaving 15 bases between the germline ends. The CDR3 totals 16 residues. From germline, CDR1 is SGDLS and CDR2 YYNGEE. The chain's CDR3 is CASSVAVRDEDTEAFF. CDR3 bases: TGTGCCAGCAGCGTAGCCGTTAGGGACGAGGACACTGAAGCTTTCTTT.

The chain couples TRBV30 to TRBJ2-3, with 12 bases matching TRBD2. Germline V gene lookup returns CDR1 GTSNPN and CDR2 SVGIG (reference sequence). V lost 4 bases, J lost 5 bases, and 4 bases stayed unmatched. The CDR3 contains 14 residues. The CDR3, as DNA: TGTGCCTGGACTAGCGGGGGGGGCAGAGATACGCAGTATTTT. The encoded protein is CAWTSGGGRDTQYF.

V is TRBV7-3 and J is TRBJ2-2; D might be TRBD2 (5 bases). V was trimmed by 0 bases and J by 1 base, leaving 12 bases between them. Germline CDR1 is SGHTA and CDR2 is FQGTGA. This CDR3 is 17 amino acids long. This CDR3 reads CASSLTRATRNTGELFF. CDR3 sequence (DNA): TGTGCCAGCAGCTTAACGCGGGCTACAAGGAACACCGGGGAGCTGTTTTTT.

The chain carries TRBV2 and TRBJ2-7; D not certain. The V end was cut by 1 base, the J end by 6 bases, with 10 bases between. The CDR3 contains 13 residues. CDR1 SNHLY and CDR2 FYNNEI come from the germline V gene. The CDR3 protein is CASSEDTRSEQYF. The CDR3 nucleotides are TGTGCCAGCAGTGAAGACACAAGGAGCGAGCAGTACTTC.

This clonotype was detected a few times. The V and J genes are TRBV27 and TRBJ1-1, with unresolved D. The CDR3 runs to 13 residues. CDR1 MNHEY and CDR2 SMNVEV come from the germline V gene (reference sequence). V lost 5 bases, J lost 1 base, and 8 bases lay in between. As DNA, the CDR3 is TGTGCCAGCAGTCTAACCAAGAACACTGAAGCTTTCTTT. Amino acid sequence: CASSLTKNTEAFF.

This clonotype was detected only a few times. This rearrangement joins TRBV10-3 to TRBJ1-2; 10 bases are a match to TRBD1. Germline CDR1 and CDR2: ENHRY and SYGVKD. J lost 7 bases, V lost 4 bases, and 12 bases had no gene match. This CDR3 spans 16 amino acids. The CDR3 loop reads CAISVPGTGDRSGYTF. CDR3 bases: TGTGCCATCAGTGTCCCCGGGACAGGGGATCGGAGTGGCTACACCTTC.

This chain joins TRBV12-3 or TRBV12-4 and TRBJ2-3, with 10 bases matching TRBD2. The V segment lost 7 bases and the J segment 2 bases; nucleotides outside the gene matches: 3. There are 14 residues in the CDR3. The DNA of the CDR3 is TGTGCCAGCACCCTAGCGGGGGTCACAGATACGCAGTATTTT. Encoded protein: CASTLAGVTDTQYF.

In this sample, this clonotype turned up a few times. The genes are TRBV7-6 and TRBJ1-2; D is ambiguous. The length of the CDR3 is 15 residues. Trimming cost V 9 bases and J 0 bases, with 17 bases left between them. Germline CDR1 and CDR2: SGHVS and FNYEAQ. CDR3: CARTSGPRANYGYTF. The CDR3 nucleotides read TGTGCCAGGACTTCGGGCCCGCGGGCTAACTATGGCTACACCTTC.

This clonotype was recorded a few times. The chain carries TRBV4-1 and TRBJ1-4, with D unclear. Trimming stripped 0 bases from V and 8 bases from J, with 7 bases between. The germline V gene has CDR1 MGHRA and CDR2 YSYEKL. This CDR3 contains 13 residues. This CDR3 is CASSQDAGEKLFF. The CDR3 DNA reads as TGCGCCAGCAGCCAAGATGCAGGCGAAAAACTGTTTTTT.

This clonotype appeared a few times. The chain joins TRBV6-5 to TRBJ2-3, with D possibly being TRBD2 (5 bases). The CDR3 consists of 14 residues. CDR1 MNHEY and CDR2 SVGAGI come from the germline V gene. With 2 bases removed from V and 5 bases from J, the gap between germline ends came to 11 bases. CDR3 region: CASSYTLEEDTQYF. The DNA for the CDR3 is TGTGCCAGCAGTTACACTTTGGAGGAAGATACGCAGTATTTT.

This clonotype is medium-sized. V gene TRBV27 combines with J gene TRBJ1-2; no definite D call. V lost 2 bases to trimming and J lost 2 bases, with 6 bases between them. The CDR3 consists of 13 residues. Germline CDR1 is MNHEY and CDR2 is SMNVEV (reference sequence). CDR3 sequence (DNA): TGTGCCAGCAGTTTACGGCAAAACTATGGCTACACCTTC. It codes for CASSLRQNYGYTF.

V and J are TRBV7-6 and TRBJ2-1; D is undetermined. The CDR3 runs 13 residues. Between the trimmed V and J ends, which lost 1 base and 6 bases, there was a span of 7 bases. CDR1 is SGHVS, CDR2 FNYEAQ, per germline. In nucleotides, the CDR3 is TGTGCCAGCAGCTTAGGGTCTATCAATGAGCAGTTCTTC. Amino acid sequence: CASSLGSINEQFF.

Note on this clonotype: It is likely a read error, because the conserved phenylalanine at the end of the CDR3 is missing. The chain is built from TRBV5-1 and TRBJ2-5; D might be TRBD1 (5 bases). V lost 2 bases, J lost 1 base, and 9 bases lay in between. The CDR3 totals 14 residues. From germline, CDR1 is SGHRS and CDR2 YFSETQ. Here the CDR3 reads CASSFDSSQETQYS. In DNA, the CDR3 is TGCGCCAGCAGCTTCGACAGTTCCCAAGAGACCCAGTACTCC.

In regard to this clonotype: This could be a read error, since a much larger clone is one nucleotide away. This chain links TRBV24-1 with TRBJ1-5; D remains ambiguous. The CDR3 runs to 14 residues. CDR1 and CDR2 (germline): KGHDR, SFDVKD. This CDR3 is CATSEDGWDQPQRF. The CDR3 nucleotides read TGTGCCACCAGTGAGGACGGGTGGGATCAGCCCCAGCGTTTT.

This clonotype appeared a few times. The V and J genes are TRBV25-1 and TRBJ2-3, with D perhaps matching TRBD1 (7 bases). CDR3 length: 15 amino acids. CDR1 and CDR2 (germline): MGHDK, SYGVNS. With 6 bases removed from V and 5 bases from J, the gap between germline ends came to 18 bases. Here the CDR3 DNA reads TGTGCCAGCAGGGAGGCGGGACAGCTCCAAGATACGCAGTATTTT. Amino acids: CASREAGQLQDTQYF.

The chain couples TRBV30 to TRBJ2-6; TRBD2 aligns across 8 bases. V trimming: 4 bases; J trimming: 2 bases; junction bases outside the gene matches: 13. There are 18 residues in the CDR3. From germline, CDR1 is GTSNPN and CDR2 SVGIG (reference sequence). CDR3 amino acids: CAWIREGLRKTGANVLTF. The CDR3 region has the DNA TGTGCCTGGATTCGGGAGGGGTTAAGAAAGACTGGGGCCAACGTCCTGACTTTC.

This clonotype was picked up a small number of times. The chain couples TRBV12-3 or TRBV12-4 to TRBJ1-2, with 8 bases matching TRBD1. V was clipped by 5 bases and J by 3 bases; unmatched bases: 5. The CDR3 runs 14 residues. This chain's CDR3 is CASSLQGAYYGYTF. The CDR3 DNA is TGTGCCAGCAGTCTCCAGGGGGCCTACTATGGCTACACCTTC.

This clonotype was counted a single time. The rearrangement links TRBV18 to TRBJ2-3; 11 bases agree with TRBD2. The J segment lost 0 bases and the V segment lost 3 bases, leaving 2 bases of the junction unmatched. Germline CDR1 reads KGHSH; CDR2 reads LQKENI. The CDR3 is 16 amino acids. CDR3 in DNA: TGTGCCAGCTCACCCTCTAGCGGGGGGAGCACAGATACGCAGTATTTT. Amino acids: CASSPSSGGSTDTQYF.